This TCR beta chain was captured by sequencing in a study of T cell changes during pregnancy in multiple sclerosis. CDR1 and CDR2 (germline): SGHRS, YFSETQ. V was pared by 4 bases and J by 3 bases, with 16 bases between. The CDR3 covers 15 residues. Repertoires were generated with immunoSEQ multiplex PCR, while TCRdb's copy carries only in-frame clones and drops some. The top ten clones hold roughly 0.48% of a sample with about 40,000 clones, about 88% of them seen once. This chain joins TRBV5-1 and TRBJ1-1, with D possibly matching TRBD1 (6 bases). This specimen consisted of CD4+ T cells from peripheral blood mononuclear cells, obtained in the first trimester of pregnancy. The source is a female donor with multiple sclerosis, enrolled in a pregnancy study. CDR3 DNA sequence: TGCGCCAGCAGCACAAAAACAGGGCGCCACACTGAAGCTTTCTTT. Its protein is CASSTKTGRHTEAFF.